The next 11 T cell receptor beta chains were all read from a single sample in a study of T cells in women clearing cervical HPV infection. Clones were read by immunoSEQ multiplex PCR, and TCRdb kept only the in-frame ones, dropping some. The sample has more than 30,000 clones; the top ten hold 3.7%. Sequencing input: blood buffy coat. The receptors shown here come from a woman aged 18 to 75 with a cervical HPV16 infection that either progressed to CIN3+ or cleared (not recorded which).

Turning to this clone: The CDR3 end is not reached by the read, which stops 3 residues before it; the germline J gene fills it in. The V call is TRBV7-6, the J call TRBJ2-1; the D is unclear. The CDR3 loop spans 13 amino acids. CDR1 and CDR2 (germline): SGHVS, FNYEAQ. V lost 0 bases to trimming and J lost 4 bases, with 4 bases between them. Partial CDR3 DNA: TGTGCCAGCAGCTTAGCCAGTTACAATGAG. This translates into CASSLASYNE. The full CDR3 sequence reads CASSLASYNEQFF.

About this clone itself: The read ends 3 residues early relative to the CDR3; the germline J gene fills the gap. The V and J genes are TRBV7-2 and TRBJ2-3; D perhaps matches TRBD1 (7 bases). Germline values: CDR1 SGHTA, CDR2 FQGNSA. The V gene lost 5 bases and the J gene lost 4 bases, with 10 bases spanning the gap. This CDR3 has 13 amino acids. CDR3 DNA (partial): TGTGCCAGCAGCAGCAGGGGGGCAGATACG. Protein product: CASSSRGADT. The CDR3 as a whole reads CASSSRGADTQYF.

As to this clone: The read stops 3 residues short of the end of the CDR3; the missing end is completed from the germline J gene. V gene TRBV11-2 combines with J gene TRBJ2-1, with 11 bases identical to TRBD2. This CDR3 is 15 amino acids long. Losses at the gene ends were 6 bases for V and 2 bases for J; bases not matched to a gene: 3. Germline CDR1 is SGHAT and CDR2 is FQNNGV. The CDR3 DNA, read in part, is TGTGCCAGCAGACTACTAGCGGGAGCCTACAATGAG. Its translation: CASRLLAGAYNE. The CDR3, in full, reads CASRLLAGAYNEQFF. Together with reference TRBV11-2 and TRBJ2-1, the CDR3 gives the full variable domain: EAGVAQSPRYKIIEKRQSVAFWCNPISGHATLYWYQQILGQGPKLLIQFQNNGVVDDSQLPKDRFSAERLKGVDSTLKIQPAKLEDSAVYLCASRLLAGAYNEQFFGPGTRLTVL.

With regard to this clone: The CDR3 end lies 3 residues beyond the end of the read and is filled in from the germline J gene. The chain links TRBV30 to TRBJ2-2, with D possibly TRBD1 on 6 matching bases. The germline V gene encodes CDR1 GTSNPN and CDR2 SVGIG (reference sequence). This CDR3 has 14 amino acids. CDR3 DNA, as far as it was read: TGTGCCTCTGAACAGGGATCCGGGGCCAACGTG. It codes for CASEQGSGANV. The whole CDR3 region reads CASEQGSGANVLFF.

This CDR3 is CSAHTVRSQETQYF. The sequenced part of the CDR3 DNA is TGCAGTGCTCACACCGTACGTTCCCAAGAGACC. J is TRBJ2-5 and V is TRBV20-1; D gene ambiguous. The read is 3 residues too short to cover the CDR3 end, so that end is filled in from the germline J gene. V was trimmed by 5 bases and J by 1 base, leaving 14 bases between them. The germline CDR1 and CDR2 sequences are DFQATT and SNEGSKA (reference sequence). The CDR3 contains 14 residues.

Points on this clone: The read is 3 residues too short to cover the CDR3 end, so that end is filled in from the germline J gene. The chain combines TRBV10-3 with TRBJ1-3; 7 bases agree with TRBD1. The CDR3 is 14 amino acids. Germline assignment: CDR1 ENHRY and CDR2 SYGVKD. The V segment lost 6 bases and the J segment 6 bases; nucleotides outside the gene matches: 8. CDR3 DNA (partial): TGTGCCATCAGAGGGGGGACAGTCCTAAACACC. Amino acid sequence: CAIRGGTVLNT. The whole CDR3 region reads CAIRGGTVLNTIYF.

Comments on this clone: From the germline J gene comes the end of the CDR3, since the read stops 3 residues before it. This rearrangement joins TRBV11-2 to TRBJ1-2; D is undetermined. Germline lookup yields CDR1 SGHAT and CDR2 FQNNGV. The V end lost 5 bases, the J end lost 2 bases, and 9 bases lay between the germline ends. The CDR3 sequence is 13 residues long. The CDR3 loop is CASSPPGNYGYTF. CDR3 DNA, as far as it was read: TGTGCCAGCAGCCCACCGGGGAACTATGGC.

Of note for this clone: The CDR3 goes on 3 residues after the read ends, and that part is filled in from the germline J gene. V usage is TRBV7-9 and J usage is TRBJ1-4; D unclear. V lost 3 bases and J 7 bases, leaving 9 bases between the germline ends. Looked up from germline, CDR1 is SEHNR and CDR2 is FQNEAQ (reference sequence). This CDR3 is built from 13 residues. CDR3: CASSFPSGEKLFF. CDR3 DNA (partial): TGTGCCAGCAGCTTTCCCTCGGGTGAAAAA.

As regards this clone: The CDR3 end falls 3 residues outside the read, so it is completed with the germline J gene. This chain joins TRBV5-1 and TRBJ2-7; 7 bases fit TRBD2. This CDR3 is 16 amino acids long. Germline V CDR1 and CDR2: SGHRS, YFSETQ. V gave up 0 bases and J gave up 1 base; unmatched junction bases: 7. CDR3 amino acids: CASSLGGSAGSYEQYF. The CDR3 bases that were read are TGCGCCAGCAGCTTGGGGGGGTCAGCGGGATCCTACGAG.

With respect to this clone: Read sequence stops 3 residues before the CDR3 end, and the germline J gene provides the missing end. This chain links TRBV13 with TRBJ2-1; D is unclear. This CDR3 comprises 13 residues. CDR1 is PRHDT and CDR2 is FYEKMQ in the germline V gene (reference sequence). With 6 bases removed from V and 6 bases from J, the gap between germline ends came to 12 bases. The CDR3 DNA, read in part, is TGTGCCAGCAGTTCGATTCTAGGCAATGAG. Amino acids: CASSSILGNE. The CDR3 in its entirety is CASSSILGNEQFF.

Turning to this clone: The read falls 3 residues short of the CDR3 end, and the missing part is taken from the germline J gene. This chain joins TRBV2 and TRBJ2-5; 11 bases align to TRBD2. The CDR3 runs to 14 residues. J lost 2 bases, V lost 6 bases, and 2 bases had no gene match. Looked up from germline, CDR1 is SNHLY and CDR2 is FYNNEI. The covered CDR3 bases are TGTGCCAGCAGAGTAGCGGGGGGGCAAGAGACC. Its protein is CASRVAGGQET. The entire CDR3 protein reads CASRVAGGQETQYF. Combining the CDR3 with reference TRBV2 and TRBJ2-5 gives the whole variable domain EPEVTQTPSHQVTQMGQEVILRCVPISNHLYFYWYRQILGQKVEFLVSFYNNEISEKSEIFDDQFSVERPDGSNFTLKIRSTKLEDSAMYFCASRVAGGQETQYFGPGTRLLVL.